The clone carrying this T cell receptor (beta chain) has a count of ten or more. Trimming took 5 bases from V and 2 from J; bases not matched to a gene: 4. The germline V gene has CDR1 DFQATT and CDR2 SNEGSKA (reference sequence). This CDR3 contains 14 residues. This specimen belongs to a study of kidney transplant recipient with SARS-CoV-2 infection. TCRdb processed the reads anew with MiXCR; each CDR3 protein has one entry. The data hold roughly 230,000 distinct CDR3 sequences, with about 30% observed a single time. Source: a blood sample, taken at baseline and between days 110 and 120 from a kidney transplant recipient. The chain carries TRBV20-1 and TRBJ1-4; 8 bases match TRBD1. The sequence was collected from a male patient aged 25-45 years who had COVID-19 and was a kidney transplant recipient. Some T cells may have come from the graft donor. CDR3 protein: CSASRQGTNEKLFF. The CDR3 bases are TGCAGTGCTTCTAGACAGGGGACTAATGAAAAACTGTTTTTT.